Listed here is a single TCR beta chain. There is no known antigen for this receptor. One base away there is no much larger clone; base qualities are not given. The CDR3 runs 14 amino acids, cysteine and phenylalanine included. Just the 42-base CDR3 DNA is kept, in frame starting at base 1. At the junction V is shortened by 0 bases and J by 7 bases, with 10 bases in between. The germline V gene specifies MNHEY as CDR1 and SVGEGT as CDR2. This was a case-control study nested in a cohort of healthcare workers in London, UK, who had nasopharyngeal swab PCR tests and blood samples taken every week. Between 23 and 31 March 2020, the week of the UK lockdown, healthcare workers were enrolled and then followed up weekly for as long as 16 weeks. This record comes from a study of early T cells in non-severe SARS-CoV-2 infection (dated by TCRdb to about 2021). Broadly, across the study: TCR sequencing used bulk RNA from unsorted whole blood, so alpha and beta chains could not be paired. The paper as a whole reports these results and caveats: Matching against VDJdb was skewed toward anti-spike CD8 responses, likely underestimated virus-specific expansions, and missed private and CD4 specificities.

Libraries came from 5' RACE. TCRdb shows the sequencer as NextSeq 500. The TCR library protocol attached unique molecular identifiers to individual cDNA molecules to correct for sequencing error and PCR bias. Sequencing covered both TCR alpha and beta chains, and within each sample the abundances of alpha and beta sequences were tightly co-correlated. On the authors' methods: Decombinator V4 was used to perform V gene, J gene and CDR3 annotation of TCR sequences. Expanded TCRs were defined as changing significantly between any two time points under a Poisson model with p below 0.0001. Abundances of TCRs were expressed as counts per million after normalisation to the total number of TCRs sequenced in each sample. TRAV1-2 paired with TRAJ12, TRAJ20 or TRAJ33 defined MAIT TCRs, while TRAV10 paired with TRAJ18 defined iNKT TCRs. VDJdb, accessed 1 November 2021, was searched for CMV, EBV and SARS-CoV-2 annotated TCRs, excluding TCRs annotated for multiple antigens. TCRdb handled the public reads itself, with Q25 trimming in fastp and clone calling in MiXCR, and kept productive beta chains. Each entry merges the rows of one CDR3 protein and shows their most common DNA and genes. The V and J calls reflect TCRdb's pipeline rather than the authors' work. The table for this sample lists roughly 56,000 distinct CDR3 sequences; about 12% of them were counted only once. Approximately 10% of the sample belongs to the ten largest clones.

This TCR derives from an adult who was a healthcare worker with PCR-confirmed SARS-CoV-2 infection or an uninfected control (not recorded which). Sequencing used whole blood. Here the chain combines TRBV6-2 or TRBV6-3 and TRBJ2-1, and the D gene may be TRBD1, 5 bases matching. The DNA sequence is as follows: TGTGCCAGCAGTTACTCGTCGCAGGGTAATGAGCAGTTCTTC. It encodes CASSYSSQGNEQFF.